The 15 T cell receptor beta chains listed next were all sequenced from one sample in a study of cytomegalovirus exposure and HLA in healthy donors. Both 60 Vbeta primers and 13 Jbeta primers went into the PCR. Clones were read by immunoSEQ multiplex PCR, and TCRdb kept only the in-frame ones, dropping some. The sample records some 110,000 clones, 65% to 75% being singletons. Source material: PBMCs. The receptors derive from a female donor in good health and CMV-seronegative.

DNA of the CDR3: TGTGCCAGTAGTTATCCCTCAGGGGGATACAATGAGCAGTTCTTC. This gives the protein CASSYPSGGYNEQFF. The genes are TRBV19 and TRBJ2-1; 7 bases are a match to TRBD1. Unmatched junction bases numbered 8, after V lost 5 bases and J lost 4 bases. The V gene's germline CDR1 is LNHDA and CDR2 SQIVND (reference sequence). The CDR3 totals 15 residues.

This chain connects TRBV13 to TRBJ1-1; D is unresolved. V lost 7 bases and J lost 1, with 10 bases in between. This CDR3 is built from 13 residues. The germline gives CDR1 PRHDT, CDR2 FYEKMQ (reference sequence). CDR3 sequence: CASNGPGNTEAFF. For the CDR3, the DNA is TGTGCCAGCAACGGCCCGGGGAACACTGAAGCTTTCTTT.

This clone has a handful of counts. This rearrangement joins TRBV2 to TRBJ1-2; 9 bases map to TRBD1. Germline CDR1 is SNHLY and CDR2 is FYNNEI. The CDR3 runs 16 residues. With 1 base clipped from V and 7 bases from J, the junction kept 10 bases outside the gene matches. The CDR3 is CASSEVGDRAGLGYTF. CDR3 in DNA: TGTGCCAGCAGTGAAGTGGGGGACAGGGCAGGCCTTGGCTACACCTTC.

The chain joins TRBV7-2 to TRBJ2-3; D is possibly TRBD2 (5 bases). The CDR3 runs 14 residues. V shed 0 bases and J shed 5 bases, with 9 bases lying between them. Germline assignment: CDR1 SGHTA and CDR2 FQGNSA. The CDR3 loop reads CASSLARVEDTQYF. The CDR3 DNA sequence: TGTGCCAGCAGCTTAGCGCGGGTCGAAGATACGCAGTATTTT.

V is TRBV5-4 and J is TRBJ2-5, with D maybe TRBD2 (5 bases). There are 15 residues in the CDR3. Deletions cut 0 bases from V and 4 bases from J, with 13 bases between. Per germline, CDR1 SGHNT and CDR2 YYREEE (reference sequence). Written as DNA, the CDR3 is TGTGCCAGCAGCTTGGGAGGGAGTTCCGGAGAGACCCAGTACTTC. It encodes CASSLGGSSGETQYF.

The gene calls are TRBV6-6 and TRBJ1-3; D remains unclear. This CDR3 has 15 amino acids. V was trimmed by 4 bases and J by 3 bases, leaving 13 bases between them. CDR1 and CDR2 from the germline V gene are MNHNY and SVGAGI (reference sequence). The CDR3 sequence: CASSSPWEGGNTIYF. CDR3 nucleotide sequence: TGTGCCAGCAGTTCCCCGTGGGAGGGTGGAAACACCATATATTTT.

V gene TRBV29-1 combines with J gene TRBJ1-2; 7 bases agree with TRBD1. The length of the CDR3 is 13 residues. From germline, CDR1 is SQVTM and CDR2 ANQGSEA. Germline trimming cut 3 bases from V and 4 bases from J; bases unmatched to any gene: 5. Here the CDR3 DNA reads TGCAGCGTTGATTTTCGGGACAGCTATGGCTACACCTTC. Protein sequence: CSVDFRDSYGYTF.

V and J are TRBV4-3 and TRBJ2-1; 8 nucleotides agree with TRBD2. Germline V gene lookup returns CDR1 LGHNA and CDR2 YSLEER. This CDR3 has 17 amino acids. The ends lost 0 bases at V and 3 bases at J; junction bases unmatched: 7. The CDR3 protein is CASSQDGGTSFYNEQFF. The CDR3 nucleotides are TGCGCCAGCAGCCAAGATGGGGGGACTAGTTTCTACAATGAGCAGTTCTTC.

This chain joins TRBV19 and TRBJ2-3; D may be TRBD2 (7 bases). The CDR3 is 16 residues long. V lost 5 bases to trimming and J lost 4 bases, with 19 bases between them. CDR1 LNHDA and CDR2 SQIVND come from the germline V gene (reference sequence). CDR3 in amino acids: CASSGTGRGAADTQYF. CDR3 nucleotide sequence: TGTGCCAGTAGTGGTACAGGGAGGGGGGCGGCAGATACGCAGTATTTT.

The rearrangement joins TRBV27 to TRBJ1-1, with 7 bases that match TRBD1. Trimming took 5 bases from V and 1 from J; bases not matched to a gene: 7. The CDR3 spans 15 residues. Germline V CDR1 and CDR2: MNHEY, SMNVEV (reference sequence). The DNA for the CDR3 is TGTGCCAGCAGTCCCCGGACAGGCACGAACACTGAAGCTTTCTTT. Protein sequence: CASSPRTGTNTEAFF.

This sequence joins TRBV28 and TRBJ1-2, with D tentatively TRBD1 (6 bases). V dropped 6 bases and J dropped 5 bases, with 13 bases sitting between them. CDR1 MDHEN and CDR2 SYDVKM come from the germline V gene. CDR3 size: 13 residues. CDR3 residues: CASRSTGGYGYTF. The CDR3 DNA reads as TGTGCCAGCAGGTCGACAGGAGGATATGGCTACACCTTC.

This clone was seen more than once but under ten times. This rearrangement joins TRBV11-2 to TRBJ2-1, with 10 bases aligning to TRBD2. The CDR3 length is 14 residues. J lost 3 bases, V lost 10 bases, and 6 bases had no gene match. Germline V CDR1 and CDR2: SGHAT, FQNNGV. CDR3 in amino acids: CATQREGRYNEQFF. CDR3 sequence (DNA): TGTGCCACCCAGCGGGAGGGCCGCTACAATGAGCAGTTCTTC.

The V gene is TRBV11-3, the J gene TRBJ2-2; no clear D gene. The CDR3 has 14 residues. V was cut by 5 bases and J by 5 bases, with 12 bases left in between. Germline CDR1 and CDR2: SGHNT and YENEEA. CDR3 amino acids: CASSPRGVTGELFF. The CDR3 DNA sequence: TGTGCCAGCAGCCCTAGAGGAGTGACCGGGGAGCTGTTTTTT. Using reference TRBV11-3 and TRBJ2-2 for the parts outside the CDR3, the full variable domain is EAGVVQSPRYKIIEKKQPVAFWCNPISGHNTLYWYLQNLGQGPELLIRYENEEAVDDSQLPKDRFSAERLKGVDSTLKIQPAELGDSAVYLCASSPRGVTGELFFGEGSRLTVL.

The chain combines TRBV19 with TRBJ2-5, with D perhaps matching TRBD1 (5 bases). Germline-derived CDR1 and CDR2 are LNHDA and SQIVND (reference sequence). This CDR3 contains 12 residues. Deletions cut 6 bases from V and 7 bases from J, with 12 bases between. The CDR3 sequence is CASRYQGGTQYF. CDR3 coding DNA: TGTGCCAGTAGGTACCAGGGTGGGACCCAGTACTTC.

The chain carries TRBV28 and TRBJ1-2; D call uncertain. The V end was cut by 6 bases, the J end by 4 bases, with 12 bases between. In germline, CDR1 is MDHEN, CDR2 SYDVKM. The CDR3 runs 13 residues. In nucleotides, the CDR3 is TGTGCCAGCAGGGGGAGTCAGAGCTATGGCTACACCTTC. Protein sequence: CASRGSQSYGYTF.